This entry features one T cell receptor (beta chain) sequence. This sample is drawn from a study of cytomegalovirus exposure and HLA in healthy donors. Germline V CDR1 and CDR2: SGHAT, FQNNGV. V was cut by 2 bases and J by 3 bases, with 7 bases left in between. CDR3 length: 13 amino acids. In the PCR, 60 Vbeta and 13 Jbeta primers were used. TCRdb's copy holds only in-frame clones and misses some; the assay was immunoSEQ multiplex PCR. The sample yields fewer than 150,000 clones, over 70% seen once. V and J are TRBV11-2 and TRBJ1-1, with no clear D. This clonotype originated in a man in his forties in good health and CMV-seronegative. Specimen: PBMCs. The CDR3 sequence: CASSLIRDTEAFF. DNA of the CDR3: TGTGCCAGCAGCTTAATCCGGGACACTGAAGCTTTCTTT.